This T cell receptor (beta chain) is drawn from a study of cytomegalovirus exposure and HLA in healthy donors. It was with 60 Vbeta and 13 Jbeta primers that the PCR ran. TCRdb's table, derived via immunoSEQ multiplex PCR, lists solely in-frame clones and lacks some. The data hold 150,000 to 200,000 clones, with 70% observed a single time. CDR1 is MGHRA, CDR2 YSYEKL, per germline. The CDR3 has 17 residues. The V segment lost 0 bases and the J segment 3 bases; nucleotides outside the gene matches: 4. This receptor was obtained from a man aged 18 to 30 in good health and CMV-seropositive. Material for sequencing was PBMCs. The V call is TRBV4-1, the J call TRBJ2-1; 11 positions match TRBD2. The CDR3 is CASSQDGTSGFYNEQFF. The CDR3 DNA follows: TGCGCCAGCAGCCAAGATGGGACTAGCGGATTCTACAATGAGCAGTTCTTC.